This TCR beta chain was sequenced in a study of blood T cell repertoires in COVID-19. Study as a whole: Samples taken during acute and convalescent COVID-19 were collected in the United States, Italy and Spain. Sources were T cells, B-cell-depleted T cells, or PBMCs; the material itself was cDNA or gDNA.

V shed 4 bases and J 1 base; nucleotides not matched to a gene: 8. There are 16 residues in the CDR3. The germline CDR1 and CDR2 sequences are MNHNY and SVGAGI (reference sequence). As processed by the authors: Using reference gene primer amplification, nucleated cell counts were estimated. Generated by immunoSEQ multiplex PCR, the TCRdb table keeps only in-frame clones and is missing some. The DNA gave D and trimming, while V, J and clone size come from that table. The table shows 240,000 or so clones, with approximately 80% occurring only once. The rearrangement uses TRBV6-6 and TRBJ1-2, with 8 bases fitting TRBD1. Sequenced sample: peripheral blood. This receptor was identified in a woman aged 18-29 years with acute or convalescent COVID-19. As DNA, the CDR3 is TGTGCCAGCAGTTCGGATGGACAGGGCAATAACTATGGCTACACCTTC. Protein sequence: CASSSDGQGNNYGYTF.